Listed below are T cell receptor beta chains from one sample, sequenced in a study of Graves' ophthalmopathy and Graves' hyperthyroidism. MiXCR was run by TCRdb on the multiplex PCR reads, yielding one entry per CDR3 protein. The repertoire includes 500,000 to 800,000 distinct CDR3 sequences, about two fifths of them detected once, and under 3.5% sits in the top ten. The sample consisted of peripheral blood. Source of these receptors: an adult man with Graves' ophthalmopathy. CDR3s include the opening cysteine and the closing phenylalanine or tryptophan. Fields, in order: CDR3 protein, CDR3 DNA, D gene, J gene, clone size, V gene. A D gene is named only where the DNA matches it firmly. The size of a clone is reported for some rows only, either as once, few or many, or as a class for expanded clones.

CASSFRGREKLFF	TGTGCCAGCAGTTTCCGGGGTCGAGAAAAACTGTTTTTT	NA	TRBJ1-4	NA	TRBV7-8
CSARTEGNTIYF	TGCAGTGCTAGGACAGAGGGAAACACCATATATTTT	NA	TRBJ1-3	many	TRBV20-1
CASSQVDSPYEQYF	TGCGCCAGCAGCCAAGTAGACAGTCCCTACGAGCAGTACTTC	NA	TRBJ2-7	NA	TRBV4-3
CSARGQGAGNYGYTF	TGCAGTGCTAGAGGACAGGGAGCAGGGAATTATGGCTACACCTTC	TRBD1	TRBJ1-2	NA	TRBV20-1
CASSVGTRVGYEQYF	TGTGCCAGCAGCGTAGGGACTAGAGTAGGGTACGAGCAGTACTTC	TRBD2	TRBJ2-7	few	TRBV9
CASSGAPGGGDGYTF	TGTGCCAGCAGTGGAGCTCCGGGGGGGGGCGATGGCTACACCTTC	NA	TRBJ1-2	NA	TRBV2
CSPVALGGNTIYF	TGCAGCCCCGTGGCCTTAGGTGGAAACACCATATATTTT	NA	TRBJ1-3	once	TRBV29-1
CASSLAGTGIDYTF	TGTGCCAGCAGCCTAGCCGGGACAGGGATTGACTACACCTTC	TRBD1	TRBJ1-2	NA	TRBV7-9
CSVERGLGVETQYF	TGCAGCGTTGAGAGGGGGCTGGGAGTTGAGACCCAGTACTTC	TRBD1	TRBJ2-5	NA	TRBV29-1
CASSPMGPGEKLFF	TGTGCCAGCAGCCCCATGGGCCCCGGTGAAAAACTGTTTTTT	NA	TRBJ1-4	NA	TRBV6-6
CASRSILLDQPQHF	TGTGCCAGTAGATCGATCCTCCTGGATCAGCCCCAGCATTTT	NA	TRBJ1-5	many	TRBV19
CASSLGRARTSEQYF	TGCGCCAGCAGCCTAGGAAGGGCGCGGACGTCAGAGCAGTACTTC	NA	TRBJ2-7	few	TRBV4-1
CASSQRNRDRVLLSPLHF	TGCGCCAGCAGCCAGCGAAACCGGGACAGGGTATTATTGTCACCCCTCCACTTT	TRBD1	TRBJ1-6	few	TRBV7-9
CASSLKGMGLPGTGELFF	TGTGCCAGCAGCTTAAAAGGAATGGGGCTCCCAGGCACCGGGGAGCTGTTTTTT	NA	TRBJ2-2	NA	TRBV7-9
CASTSGAGYEQYF	TGCGCCAGCACATCGGGGGCGGGCTACGAGCAGTACTTC	NA	TRBJ2-7	many	TRBV5-1
CASSLLHSEGTEAFF	TGTGCCAGTAGTCTGCTACACAGCGAAGGCACTGAAGCTTTCTTT	NA	TRBJ1-1	many	TRBV19
CASSESGRGGSWKAFF	TGTGCCAGCAGTGAAAGTGGTCGTGGGGGCAGTTGGAAAGCTTTCTTT	NA	TRBJ1-1	few	TRBV10-3
CASSQYRTTYEQYF	TGTGCCAGCAGCCAATACAGGACCACCTACGAGCAGTACTTC	NA	TRBJ2-7	NA	TRBV14
CASSFRGPQDEAFF	TGTGCCAGCAGCTTTAGGGGGCCGCAAGATGAAGCTTTCTTT	TRBD1	TRBJ1-1	NA	TRBV7-9
CASSTPSGTSGPYSSYEQYF	TGCGCCAGCAGCACGCCCTCCGGGACTAGCGGGCCCTACAGCTCCTACGAGCAGTACTTC	TRBD2	TRBJ2-7	NA	TRBV7-3
CASSLGGRTGTGELFF	TGTGCCAGCAGTTTGGGCGGCAGGACGGGGACCGGGGAGCTGTTTTTT	NA	TRBJ2-2	NA	TRBV25-1
CASSYSIAYEQYF	TGTGCCAGCAGTTACTCGATAGCCTACGAGCAGTACTTC	NA	TRBJ2-7	NA	TRBV6-1
CASSFLDYEQYF	TGTGCCAGCAGTTTTTTGGATTACGAGCAGTACTTC	NA	TRBJ2-7	NA	TRBV12-3/TRBV12-4
CASSPIGALGETQYF	TGTGCCAGCAGCCCGATCGGGGCCTTAGGCGAGACCCAGTACTTC	NA	TRBJ2-5	NA	TRBV7-9
CASSLGAGVDGYTF	TGCGCCAGCAGCTTGGGAGCAGGGGTGGATGGCTACACCTTC	NA	TRBJ1-2	few	TRBV5-1
CASSIFVSRGSQETQYF	TGTGCCAGTAGTATATTCGTCTCCAGGGGAAGTCAAGAGACCCAGTACTTC	NA	TRBJ2-5	few	TRBV19
CASSEARTSGSSETQYF	TGTGCCAGCAGTGAAGCTCGGACTAGCGGGAGTAGTGAGACCCAGTACTTC	TRBD2	TRBJ2-5	NA	TRBV2
CASSEAGQGEKLFF	TGTGCCAGCAGTGAAGCCGGACAGGGTGAAAAACTGTTTTTT	TRBD1	TRBJ1-4	many	TRBV2
CATSDTRGSAYEHF	TGTGCCACCAGTGACACCAGGGGTAGCGCCTACGAGCATTTT	NA	TRBJ1-5	NA	TRBV24-1
CASSSSGGYTF	TGTGCCAGCAGTTCCTCCGGGGGTTACACCTTC	NA	TRBJ1-2	few	TRBV12-3/TRBV12-4
CASGLGQDSGANVLTF	TGTGCCAGCGGCTTGGGGCAAGACTCTGGGGCCAACGTCCTGACTTTC	NA	TRBJ2-6	once	TRBV7-6
CASSSRTSGGLSYEQYF	TGCGCCAGCAGCTCAAGGACTAGCGGGGGCCTCTCCTACGAGCAGTACTTC	TRBD2	TRBJ2-7	few	TRBV5-1
CASSLERGLTEAFF	TGCGCCAGCAGCTTGGAAAGGGGGCTCACTGAAGCTTTCTTT	TRBD1	TRBJ1-1	many	TRBV5-1
CARQGTGPYEQYF	TGTGCCAGACAGGGGACAGGGCCCTACGAGCAGTACTTC	TRBD1	TRBJ2-7	many	TRBV2
CSARNPEQGDSYEHF	TGCAGTGCTAGGAACCCCGAACAGGGGGACTCCTACGAGCATTTT	TRBD1	TRBJ1-5	once	TRBV20-1
CASSIGTASGNTIYF	TGTGCCAGTAGTATAGGCACAGCCTCTGGAAACACCATATATTTT	NA	TRBJ1-3	many	TRBV19
CASSHRMDRNTGELFF	TGTGCCAGCAGCCATAGGATGGACAGGAACACCGGGGAGCTGTTTTTT	NA	TRBJ2-2	few	TRBV7-9
CATLRTGNEKLFF	TGTGCCACGCTCAGGACCGGGAATGAAAAACTGTTTTTT	NA	TRBJ1-4	NA	TRBV15
CASSQDRTSAGELFF	TGTGCCAGCAGTCAAGATCGGACTAGCGCCGGGGAGCTGTTTTTT	TRBD2	TRBJ2-2	NA	TRBV27
CASSPGLAGVWEQYF	TGTGCCAGCAGCCCCGGGTTAGCGGGAGTCTGGGAGCAGTACTTC	TRBD2	TRBJ2-7	NA	TRBV7-3